One T cell receptor (beta chain) is described in this entry. Its specificity is not known. Drawing of blood for sampling happened at baseline, at cycle 4 day 1, and at cycle 7 day 1. The germline V gene encodes CDR1 SGHTA and CDR2 FQGNSA. V lost 3 bases and J lost 2; bases outside the gene matches: 10. The CDR3 covers 17 residues. Libraries were prepared by immunoSEQ multiplex PCR; TCRdb keeps only in-frame clonotypes and omits some of them. The sample contains about 70,000 clones, 60% to 80% of which appear only once. These data belong to a study of OX40 agonist ivuxolimab in advanced cancers. Study-wide results and caveats: Clonal expansion in partial responders at 0.1-3.0 mg/kg ranked among the lowest.

This TCR derives from an adult with an advanced solid tumor such as melanoma, head and neck, liver or kidney cancer. Sequences were derived from CD4+ or CD8+ T cells sorted from blood, sampled in a trial of the OX40 agonist ivuxolimab. The chain uses TRBV7-2 and TRBJ2-3, with 8 bases that match TRBD1. CDR3 in amino acids: CASSFRGQGDFTDTQYF. The CDR3 DNA reads as TGTGCCAGCAGCTTCCGTGGACAGGGTGACTTCACAGATACGCAGTATTTT.